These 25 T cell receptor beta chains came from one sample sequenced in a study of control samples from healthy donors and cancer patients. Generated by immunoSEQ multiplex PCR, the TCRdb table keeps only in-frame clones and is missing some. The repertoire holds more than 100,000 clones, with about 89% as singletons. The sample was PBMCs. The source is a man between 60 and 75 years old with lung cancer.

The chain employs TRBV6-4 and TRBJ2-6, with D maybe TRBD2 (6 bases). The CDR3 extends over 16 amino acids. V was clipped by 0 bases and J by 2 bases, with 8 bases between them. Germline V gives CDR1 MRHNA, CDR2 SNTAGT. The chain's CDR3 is CASSDSAGPGANVLTF. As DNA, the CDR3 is TGTGCCAGCAGTGACTCCGCGGGGCCTGGGGCCAACGTCCTGACTTTC.

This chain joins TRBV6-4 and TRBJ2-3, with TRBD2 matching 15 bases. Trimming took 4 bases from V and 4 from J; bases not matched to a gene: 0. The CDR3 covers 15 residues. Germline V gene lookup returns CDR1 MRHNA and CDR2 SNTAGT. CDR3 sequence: CASSGTSGGADTQYF. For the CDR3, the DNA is TGTGCCAGCAGTGGGACTAGCGGGGGGGCAGATACGCAGTATTTT.

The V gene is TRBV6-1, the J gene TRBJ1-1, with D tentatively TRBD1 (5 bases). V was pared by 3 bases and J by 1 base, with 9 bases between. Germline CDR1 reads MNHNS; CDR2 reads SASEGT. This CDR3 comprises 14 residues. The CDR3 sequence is CASSEGDENTEAFF. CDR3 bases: TGTGCCAGCAGTGAGGGGGATGAGAACACTGAAGCTTTCTTT.

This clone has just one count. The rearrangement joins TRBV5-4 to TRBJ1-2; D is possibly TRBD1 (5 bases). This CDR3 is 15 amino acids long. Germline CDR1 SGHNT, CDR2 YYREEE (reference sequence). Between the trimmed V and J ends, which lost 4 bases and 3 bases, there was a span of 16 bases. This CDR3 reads CASSTQRGIDYGYTF. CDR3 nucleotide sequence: TGTGCCAGCAGCACCCAAAGGGGTATCGACTATGGCTACACCTTC.

In DNA form, the CDR3 reads TGTGCCAGCAGCGCCCAGGCCGCACACTCTGGGGCCAACGTCCTGACTTTC. The encoded protein is CASSAQAAHSGANVLTF. V is TRBV9 and J is TRBJ2-6; the D is unclear. Germline loops: CDR1 SGDLS, CDR2 YYNGEE. V was pared by 3 bases and J by 0 bases, with 13 bases between. The CDR3 spans 17 residues.

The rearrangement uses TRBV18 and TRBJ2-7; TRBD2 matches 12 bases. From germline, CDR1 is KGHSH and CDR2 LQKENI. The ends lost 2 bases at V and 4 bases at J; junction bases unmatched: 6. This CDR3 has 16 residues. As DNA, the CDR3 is TGTGCCAGCTCACCAGGACTAGCGGGGTCGGTTTACGAGCAGTACTTC. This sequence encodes CASSPGLAGSVYEQYF.

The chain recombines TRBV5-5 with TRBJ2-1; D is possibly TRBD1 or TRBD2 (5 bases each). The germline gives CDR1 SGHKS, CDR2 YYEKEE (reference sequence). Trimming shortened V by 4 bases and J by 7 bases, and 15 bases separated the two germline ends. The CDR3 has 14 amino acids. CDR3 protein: CASSQPGGWNEQFF. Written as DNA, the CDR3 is TGTGCCAGCAGCCAACCTGGGGGATGGAATGAGCAGTTCTTC.

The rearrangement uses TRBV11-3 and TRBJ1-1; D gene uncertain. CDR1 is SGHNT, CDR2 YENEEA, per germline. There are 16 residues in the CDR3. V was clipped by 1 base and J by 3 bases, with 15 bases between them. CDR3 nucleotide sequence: TGTGCCAGCAGCTTAGGACCCGGGGATAGGGACACTGAAGCTTTCTTT. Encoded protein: CASSLGPGDRDTEAFF.

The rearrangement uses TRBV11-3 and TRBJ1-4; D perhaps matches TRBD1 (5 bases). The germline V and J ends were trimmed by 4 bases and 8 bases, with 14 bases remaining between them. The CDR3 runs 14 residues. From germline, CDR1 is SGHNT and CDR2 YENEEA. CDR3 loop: CASSSPGRKEKLFF. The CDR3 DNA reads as TGTGCCAGCAGCTCTCCGGGACGGAAGGAAAAACTGTTTTTT.

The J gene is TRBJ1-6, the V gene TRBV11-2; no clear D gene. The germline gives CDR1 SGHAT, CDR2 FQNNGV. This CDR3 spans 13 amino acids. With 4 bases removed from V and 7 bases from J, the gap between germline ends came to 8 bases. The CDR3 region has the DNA TGTGCCAGCAGCTCCGAGTCGAATTCACCCCTCCACTTT. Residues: CASSSESNSPLHF.

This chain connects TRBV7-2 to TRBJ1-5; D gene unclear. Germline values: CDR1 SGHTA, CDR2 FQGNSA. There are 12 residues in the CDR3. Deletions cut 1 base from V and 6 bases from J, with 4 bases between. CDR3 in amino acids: CASSLGGQPQHF. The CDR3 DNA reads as TGTGCCAGCAGCTTAGGGGGTCAGCCCCAGCATTTT. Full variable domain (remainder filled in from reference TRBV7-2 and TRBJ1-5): GAGVSQSPSNKVTEKGKDVELRCDPISGHTALYWYRQSLGQGLEFLIYFQGNSAPDKSGLPSDRFSAERTGGSVSTLTIQRTQQEDSAVYLCASSLGGQPQHFGDGTRLSIL.

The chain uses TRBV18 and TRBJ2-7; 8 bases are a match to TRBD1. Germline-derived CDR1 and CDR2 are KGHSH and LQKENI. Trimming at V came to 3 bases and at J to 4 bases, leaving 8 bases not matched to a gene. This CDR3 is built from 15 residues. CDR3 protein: CASSPGAGGVYEQYV. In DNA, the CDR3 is TGTGCCAGCTCACCTGGGGCAGGGGGCGTTTACGAGCAGTACGTC.

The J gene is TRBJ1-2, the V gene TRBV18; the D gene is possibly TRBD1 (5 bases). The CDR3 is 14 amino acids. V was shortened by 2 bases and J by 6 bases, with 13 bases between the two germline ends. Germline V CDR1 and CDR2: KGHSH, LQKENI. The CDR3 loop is CASSPIGRDDGYTF. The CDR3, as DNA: TGTGCCAGCTCACCAATAGGCAGGGACGATGGCTACACCTTC.

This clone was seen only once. The CDR3 DNA sequence: TGTGCCAGCAGCCAAAGAGGGACCCCCACAGATACGCAGTATTTT. Its protein product is CASSQRGTPTDTQYF. V and J are TRBV3-1 (or the pseudogene TRBV3-2) and TRBJ2-3; either TRBD1 or TRBD2 may fit D (5 bases each). With 2 bases removed from V and 2 bases from J, the gap between germline ends came to 11 bases. This CDR3 has 15 amino acids. CDR1 and CDR2 (germline): LGHDT, YNNKEL (reference sequence).

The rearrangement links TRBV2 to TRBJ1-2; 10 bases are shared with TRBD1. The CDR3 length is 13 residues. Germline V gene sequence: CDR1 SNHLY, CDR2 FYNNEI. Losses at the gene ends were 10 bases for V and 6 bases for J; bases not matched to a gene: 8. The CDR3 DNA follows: TGTGCCATCCGGACAGGGGGTGGGGATGGCTACACCTTC. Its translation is CAIRTGGGDGYTF.

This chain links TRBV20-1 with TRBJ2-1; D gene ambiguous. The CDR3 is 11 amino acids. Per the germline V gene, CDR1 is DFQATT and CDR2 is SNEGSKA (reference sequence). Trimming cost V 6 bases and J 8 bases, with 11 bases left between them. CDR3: CSAQTLDEQFF. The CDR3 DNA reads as TGCAGTGCCCAGACCTTAGATGAGCAGTTCTTC.

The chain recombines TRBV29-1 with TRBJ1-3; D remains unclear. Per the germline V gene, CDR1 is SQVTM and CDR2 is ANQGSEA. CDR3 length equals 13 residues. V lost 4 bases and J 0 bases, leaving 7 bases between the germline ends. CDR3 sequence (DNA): TGCAGCGTTGGATACAGCTCTGGAAACACCATATATTTT. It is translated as CSVGYSSGNTIYF. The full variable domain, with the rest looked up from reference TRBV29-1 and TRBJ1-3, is SAVISQKPSRDICQRGTSLTIQCQVDSQVTMMFWYRQQPGQSLTLIATANQGSEATYESGFVIDKFPISRPNLTFSTLTVSNMSPEDSSIYLCSVGYSSGNTIYFGEGSWLTVV.

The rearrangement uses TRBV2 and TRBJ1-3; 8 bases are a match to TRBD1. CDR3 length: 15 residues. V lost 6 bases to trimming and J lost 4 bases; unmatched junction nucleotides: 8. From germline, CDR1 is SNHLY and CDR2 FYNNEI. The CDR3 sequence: CASRAGTGDGNTIYF. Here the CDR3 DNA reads TGTGCCAGCAGAGCCGGGACAGGTGACGGAAACACCATATATTTT.

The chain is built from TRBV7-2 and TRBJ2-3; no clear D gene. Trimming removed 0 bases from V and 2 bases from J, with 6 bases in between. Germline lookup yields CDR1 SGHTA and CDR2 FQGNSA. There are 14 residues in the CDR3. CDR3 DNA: TGTGCCAGCAGCTTAGCCCGGCCCACAGATACGCAGTATTTT. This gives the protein CASSLARPTDTQYF.

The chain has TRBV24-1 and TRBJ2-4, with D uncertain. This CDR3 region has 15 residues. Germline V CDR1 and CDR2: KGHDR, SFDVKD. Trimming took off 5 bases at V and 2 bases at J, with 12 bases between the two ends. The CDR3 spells CATSADGITKNIQYF. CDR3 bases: TGTGCCACCAGTGCCGATGGGATAACCAAAAACATTCAGTACTTC.

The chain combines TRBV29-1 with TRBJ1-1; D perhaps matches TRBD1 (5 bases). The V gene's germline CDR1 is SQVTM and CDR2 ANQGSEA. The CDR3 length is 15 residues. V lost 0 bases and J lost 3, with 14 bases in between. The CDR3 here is CSVEDREGSDTEAFF. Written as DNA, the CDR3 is TGCAGCGTTGAAGATCGTGAGGGGTCGGACACTGAAGCTTTCTTT.

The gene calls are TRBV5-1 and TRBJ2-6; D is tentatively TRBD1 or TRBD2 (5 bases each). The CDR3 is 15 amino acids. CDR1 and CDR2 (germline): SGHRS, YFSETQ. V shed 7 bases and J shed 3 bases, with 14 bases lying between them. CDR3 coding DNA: TGCGCCAGCTCGGTACGAGGGGATGGGGCCAACGTCCTGACTTTC. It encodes CASSVRGDGANVLTF. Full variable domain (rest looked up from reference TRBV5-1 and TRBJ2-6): KAGVTQTPRYLIKTRGQQVTLSCSPISGHRSVSWYQQTPGQGLQFLFEYFSETQRNKGNFPGRFSGRQFSNSRSEMNVSTLELGDSALYLCASSVRGDGANVLTFGAGSRLTVL.

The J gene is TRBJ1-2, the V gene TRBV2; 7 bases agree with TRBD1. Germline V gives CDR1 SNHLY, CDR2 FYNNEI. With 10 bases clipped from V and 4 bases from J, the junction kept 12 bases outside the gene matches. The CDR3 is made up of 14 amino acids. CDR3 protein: CATYNLRGVYGYTF. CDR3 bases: TGTGCCACCTATAACCTCAGGGGGGTCTATGGCTACACCTTC.

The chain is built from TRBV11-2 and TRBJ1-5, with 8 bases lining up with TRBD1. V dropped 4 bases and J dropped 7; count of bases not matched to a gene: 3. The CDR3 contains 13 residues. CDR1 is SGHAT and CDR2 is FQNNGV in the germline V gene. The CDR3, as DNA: TGTGCCAGCAGCTACGGACAGGGCCAGCCCCAGCATTTT. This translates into CASSYGQGQPQHF.

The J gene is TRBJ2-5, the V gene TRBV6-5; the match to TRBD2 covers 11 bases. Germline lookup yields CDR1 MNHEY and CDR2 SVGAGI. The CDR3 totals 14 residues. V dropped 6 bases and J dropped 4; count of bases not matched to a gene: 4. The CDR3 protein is CASRVAGGRETQYF. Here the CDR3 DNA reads TGTGCCAGCAGAGTAGCGGGGGGGCGAGAGACCCAGTACTTC.